This TCR beta chain is from a study of T-cell memory formation after mild COVID-19. TCRdb reprocessed the 5' RACE reads with MiXCR, giving one entry per CDR3 protein. The sample has more than 300,000 distinct CDR3 sequences; about 13% are singletons. The CDR3 loop spans 13 amino acids. V dropped 4 bases and J dropped 6 bases, with 9 bases sitting between them. Germline V gene sequence: CDR1 WSHSY, CDR2 SAAADI. This clonotype was seen a few times. The chain carries TRBV10-2 and TRBJ2-2, with D hard to call. The receptor's source is a man aged 18 to 30 who had mild COVID-19 (a few samples of this study predate the infection). Cell type and time point are not known. Sequencing was performed on PBMCs or a T cell subset sorted from them (not recorded which). CDR3 bases: TGCGCCAGCAGTGTGGGCTCCCCCGGGGAGCTGTTTTTT. Its translation is CASSVGSPGELFF.